The entry that follows covers one TCR beta chain sequence. As yet, its antigen is unknown. The CDR3 has 14 amino acids. In germline, CDR1 is SGHTA, CDR2 FQGNSA. V was trimmed by 4 bases and J by 7 bases, leaving 17 bases between them. These data come from a study of response to subunit inactivated influenza vaccine. Overall study findings and caveats: Authors suggested seasonal influenza vaccinations each recruit few new T cells.

TCRdb re-analysed the RT-PCR reads in MiXCR, keeping a single row per CDR3 protein. The repertoire includes about 520,000 distinct CDR3 sequences, about 25% of them detected once, and 1.5% to 2% sits in the top ten. This sequence originates from a man aged 45-65 years who received an inactivated influenza vaccine. The specimen comprised CD4+ T cells sorted from PBMCs, sampled more than 4 days after vaccination. The rearrangement links TRBV7-2 to TRBJ2-7; D unclear. CDR3 amino acids: CASSSTPRVGEQYF. CDR3 DNA: TGTGCCAGCAGCTCCACCCCCCGGGTTGGAGAGCAGTACTTC.